This T cell receptor (beta chain) was retrieved from a study of PD-1 blockade in mismatch repair-deficient tumors. Background on the study: Enrolled about 2012-2016, patients had progressing, pretreated mismatch repair-deficient cancers of around twelve types.

A few pembrolizumab responders had their TCRs sequenced. Only a few counts were recorded for this clone. Its antigen is as yet unknown. Other DNA variants within this sample encode the same CDR3. CDR1 is SNHLY and CDR2 is FYNNEI in the germline V gene. Trimming pared 2 bases from V and 1 base from J, leaving 5 bases between. CDR3 length equals 13 residues. TCRdb's copy holds only in-frame clones and misses some; the assay was immunoSEQ multiplex PCR. The table has more than 40,000 clones, approximately 80% seen once. Study-level points and caveats: After pembrolizumab, tumor-resident clones rose rapidly, then generally contracted before radiologic responses.

This specimen was peripheral blood, taken 4 weeks after starting pembrolizumab. The rearrangement joins TRBV2 to TRBJ1-1; D gene unclear. The clonotype comes from an adult with mismatch repair-deficient cancer. This CDR3 reads CASSELENTEAFF. The CDR3 DNA follows: TGTGCCAGCAGTGAATTGGAGAACACTGAAGCTTTCTTT.